Listed below are T cell receptor beta chains from one sample, sequenced in a study of cytomegalovirus exposure and HLA in healthy donors. Method: immunoSEQ multiplex PCR; TCRdb's copy keeps in-frame clones and lacks some. The sample holds approximately 160,000 clones, 75% to 85% seen once. The sequenced sample was PBMCs. Receptor source: a woman between 18 and 30 years old in good health and CMV-seronegative. Both conserved end residues are part of each CDR3. The D gene is left open where the match is weak. Only part of the rows carry a size: once, few, many, or a class if the clone is expanded.

TRBJ1-1,14,.,.,TRBV18,TGTGCCAGCTCAGAACAGGGTCGGGACACTGAAGCTTTCTTT,CASSEQGRDTEAFF
TRBJ2-1,16,.,TRBD2,TRBV5-4,TGTGCCAGCAGCTTGGGTATGAGCGGGAGTGTACGTGAGCAGTTCTTC,CASSLGMSGSVREQFF
TRBJ2-7,16,.,TRBD2,TRBV7-9,TGTGCCAGCAGCCTCCCCCAGGGGCGGGAGGGAGACGAGCAGTACTTC,CASSLPQGREGDEQYF
TRBJ2-3,16,.,.,TRBV7-9,TGTTCCAGCAGCCGTATGACAGTTGTCAGCACAGATACGCAGTATTTT,CSSSRMTVVSTDTQYF
TRBJ2-7,16,.,TRBD1,TRBV6-6,TGTGCCAGCAGTTACTCGCCCCCGGGACAGGGAAACGAGCAGTACTTC,CASSYSPPGQGNEQYF
TRBJ1-1,15,.,.,TRBV2,TGTGCCAGCAGTGAAATCGAGGGCTCGTACGCTGAAGCTTTCTTT,CASSEIEGSYAEAFF
TRBJ2-7,13,once,.,TRBV5-1,TGCGCCAGCAGCCTGGACAGAACTGCCGAGCAGTACTTC,CASSLDRTAEQYF
TRBJ2-3,16,.,TRBD2,TRBV19,TGTGCCAGTAGTATTCCAAGCGGGAAGGCGACAGATACGCAGTATTTT,CASSIPSGKATDTQYF
TRBJ2-7,11,.,.,TRBV7-9,TGTGCCAGCAGCTTAGTTCTCGAGCAGTACTTC,CASSLVLEQYF
TRBJ1-2,13,.,TRBD1,TRBV19,TGTGCCACCCGGGACAGGGGGGACTATGGCTACACCTTC,CATRDRGDYGYTF
TRBJ2-7,16,.,TRBD2,TRBV6-5,TGTGCCAGCAGTTACTCGTATAGCGGGACTTCCTACGAGCAGTACTTC,CASSYSYSGTSYEQYF
TRBJ2-3,18,.,.,TRBV27,TGTGCCAGCAGTTCTTTAGCGGAATTTCGTGCTAGCACAGATACGCAGTATTTT,CASSSLAEFRASTDTQYF
TRBJ1-6,13,.,.,TRBV5-4,TGTGCCAGCAGCTTGGCGTCTAATTCACCCCTCCACTTT,CASSLASNSPLHF
TRBJ2-7,16,.,.,TRBV6-1,TGTGCCAGCAGTGAGGGGTGGGCTAGCGAGGCCTACGAGCAGTACTTC,CASSEGWASEAYEQYF
TRBJ1-5,15,.,TRBD1,TRBV28,TGTGCCAGCAGCACTCCGGGACAGGGCTTTCAGCCCCAGCATTTT,CASSTPGQGFQPQHF
TRBJ2-3,15,.,.,TRBV7-9,TGTGCCAGCAGCGCGCAGGGGAAGCTCACAGATACGCAGTATTTT,CASSAQGKLTDTQYF
TRBJ1-4,15,.,.,TRBV18,TGTGCCAGCTCACCACCGGGACACCAGTATGAAAAACTGTTTTTT,CASSPPGHQYEKLFF
TRBJ1-4,17,.,TRBD1,TRBV27,TGTGCCAGCAGACCGGGACAGGGGGATGCAACTAATGAAAAACTGTTTTTT,CASRPGQGDATNEKLFF
TRBJ2-7,18,once,.,TRBV15,TGTGCCACCAGCAGAGTCCCGAAGATGACTACTGAATCAGATGAGCAGTACTTC,CATSRVPKMTTESDEQYF
TRBJ1-1,14,.,.,TRBV27,TGTGCCAGCAGTCTATCGCCACAGGATACTGAAGCTTTCTTT,CASSLSPQDTEAFF
TRBJ2-2,14,.,.,TRBV7-8,TGTGCCAGCAGCTTAGTAGTCTCCCTGGGGGAGCTGTTTTTT,CASSLVVSLGELFF
TRBJ2-5,14,.,TRBD2,TRBV7-8,TGTGCCAGCAGCTTCTCTAGCGGGGGAGAGACCCAGTACTTC,CASSFSSGGETQYF
TRBJ2-1,14,.,.,TRBV27,TGTGCCAGCAGTCCTCGACCTCGGGGCAATGAGCAGTTCTTC,CASSPRPRGNEQFF
TRBJ2-3,15,few,TRBD2,TRBV9,TGTGCCAGCAGCGGAGGACTAGCGGCGGAAGATACGCAGTATTTT,CASSGGLAAEDTQYF
TRBJ2-2,15,.,.,TRBV5-1,TGCGCCAGCAGCTTGCTCAGGATGAACACCGGGGAGCTGTTTTTT,CASSLLRMNTGELFF
TRBJ1-1,14,.,.,TRBV5-1,TGCGCCAGCCGCATCCGACCAGGGGACACTGAAGCTTTCTTT,CASRIRPGDTEAFF
TRBJ2-1,11,.,.,TRBV20-1,TGCAGTCCTCAGGGGAGGGGAGAGCAGTTCTTC,CSPQGRGEQFF
TRBJ2-2,16,.,.,TRBV7-8,TGTGCCAGCAGCCCGAGAGGTACAGGGATCACCGGGGAGCTGTTTTTT,CASSPRGTGITGELFF
TRBJ2-7,15,.,.,TRBV19,TGTGCCAGCCAACCTACCGGGACTGCATCCTACGAGCAGTACTTC,CASQPTGTASYEQYF
TRBJ1-2,16,.,TRBD1,TRBV11-1,TGTGCCAGCAGCGGCCGGGACAGGGCGAGAAACTATGGCTACACCTTC,CASSGRDRARNYGYTF
TRBJ2-1,17,.,TRBD1,TRBV11-2,TGTGCCAGCAGCTTATACACCGGGGACAGGGCTTCCAATGAGCAGTTCTTC,CASSLYTGDRASNEQFF
TRBJ2-1,13,.,.,TRBV7-8,TGTGCCAGCAGCTTACAGGGACTTTTTGAGCAGTTCTTC,CASSLQGLFEQFF
TRBJ2-1,15,.,.,TRBV5-5,TGTGCCAGCAGCTTGGGGGGTTACAAGGGGCATGAGCAGTTCTTC,CASSLGGYKGHEQFF
TRBJ2-7,14,.,TRBD1,TRBV5-4,TGTGCCAGCAGCCCAGGACAGGGCGGCTACGAGCAGTACTTC,CASSPGQGGYEQYF
TRBJ1-2,15,.,.,TRBV5-5,TGTGCCAGCAGCTTGGTTGCAGGCGGGGACTATGGCTACACCTTC,CASSLVAGGDYGYTF
TRBJ2-4,14,.,.,TRBV2,TGTGCCAGCAGCACAGAGACGGCCAAAAACATTCAGTACTTC,CASSTETAKNIQYF
TRBJ2-7,13,once,TRBD1,TRBV10-3,TGTGCCATTGGGACAGGTCTTTCCTACGAGCAGTACTTC,CAIGTGLSYEQYF
TRBJ2-3,20,.,TRBD2,TRBV18,TGTGCCAGCGCCGTGGAGACTAGCGGGAGTTTCGGTGCTAACACAGATACGCAGTATTTT,CASAVETSGSFGANTDTQYF
TRBJ1-4,16,.,.,TRBV5-1,TGCGCCAGCAGCTTGGCGTCGGCCACAGCTAATGAAAAACTGTTTTTT,CASSLASATANEKLFF
TRBJ2-1,15,.,TRBD2,TRBV5-6,TGTGCCAGCAGCTTTAGCGGGAGTGCGTACAATGAGCAGTTCTTC,CASSFSGSAYNEQFF
TRBJ2-7,12,.,.,TRBV2,TGTGCCAGCAGAGTAAGAGGGAAAGAGCAGTACTTC,CASRVRGKEQYF
TRBJ1-4,16,.,TRBD1,TRBV5-1,TGCGCCAGCAGCTTGGGCGACAGGGGGCGCGGTGAAAAACTGTTTTTT,CASSLGDRGRGEKLFF
TRBJ2-7,15,once,TRBD1,TRBV5-1,TGCGCCAGCAGCTTGGGGGACAGGGTTGTCTACGAGCAGTACTTC,CASSLGDRVVYEQYF
TRBJ1-6,15,.,.,TRBV15,TGTGCCACCAGCAGAGGCAGGGGTATGGATTCACCCCTCCACTTT,CATSRGRGMDSPLHF
TRBJ2-1,15,.,.,TRBV7-9,TGTGCCAGCACCACACTTGGTCGGCGAGGGTATGAGCAGTTCTTC,CASTTLGRRGYEQFF
TRBJ1-1,12,.,TRBD1,TRBV28,TGTGCCAGCAGCCTAGGGACAGGGGGGACTTTCTTT,CASSLGTGGTFF
TRBJ1-2,16,few,TRBD1,TRBV7-8,TGTGCCAGCAGCTTAGCCGACAGGGATCCGCGCTATGGCTACACCTTC,CASSLADRDPRYGYTF
TRBJ2-1,14,.,TRBD1,TRBV5-1,TGCGCCAGCAGAGCCGGGACAGAGAACAATGAGCAGTTCTTC,CASRAGTENNEQFF
TRBJ2-1,15,.,TRBD2,TRBV29-1,TGCAGCGTTCCAACTAGCGGGGGACCCTACAATGAGCAGTTCTTC,CSVPTSGGPYNEQFF
TRBJ2-1,17,.,TRBD2,TRBV10-3,TGTGCCATCAGTGCCCATAGCGGGGGGGTCTCCTACAATGAGCAGTTCTTC,CAISAHSGGVSYNEQFF
TRBJ2-5,15,.,.,TRBV11-2,TGTGCCAGCACCAAGGATTCCTGGAGGCCAGAGACCCAGTACTTC,CASTKDSWRPETQYF
TRBJ1-1,11,medium-sized,TRBD1,TRBV30,TGTGCCTTAGACAGGGGGCTTGAAGCTTTCTTT,CALDRGLEAFF
TRBJ1-5,17,.,.,TRBV19,TGTGCCAGTGCCGTGTGGACACTAAGCCCAGTTAATCAGCCCCAGCATTTT,CASAVWTLSPVNQPQHF
TRBJ2-1,13,.,TRBD1,TRBV9,TGTGCCAGCAGCCCCCGGGACAGGGGGTATACGTTCTTC,CASSPRDRGYTFF